The present TCR beta chain was sequenced within a study of T cells in localized non-small cell lung cancer. Study-wide points: The study found T cell clonality highest in uninvolved adjacent lung, above tumor. Paired adjacent lung recovered a median around 60 of the top 100 tumor clones.

This CDR3 region has 14 residues. Trimming shortened V by 2 bases and J by 8 bases, and 15 bases separated the two germline ends. Looked up from germline, CDR1 is SEHNR and CDR2 is FQNEAQ (reference sequence). This table comes from immunoSEQ multiplex PCR, and its TCRdb copy is limited to in-frame clones, with some not included. The sample holds fewer than 90,000 clones, 84% seen once. Points on this clone: Antigen unknown.

Specimen: peripheral blood, collected before any cancer treatment. This clonotype originated in a man aged 35 to 69 with stage I lung adenocarcinoma. The V and J genes are TRBV7-9 and TRBJ1-2; TRBD1 might be the D (6 bases). CDR3: CASSLSQGSTGYTF. In DNA form, the CDR3 reads TGTGCCAGCAGCTTATCACAGGGATCTACCGGCTACACCTTC.